Reported below is one T cell receptor beta chain. The CDR3 extends over 14 amino acids. V was trimmed by 5 bases and J by 8 bases, leaving 13 bases between them. Germline lookup yields CDR1 MNHEY and CDR2 SMNVEV (reference sequence). The data stem from a study of blood T cell repertoires in COVID-19. At the level of the study: Some COVID-19 samples were acute and others convalescent; all came from the United States, Italy and Spain. Nucleic acid was either cDNA or gDNA, and it came from T cells, B-cell-depleted T cells, or PBMCs.

Study processing details: Amplification of reference gene primers was used by the study to estimate nucleated cell counts. Sequencing was performed with immunoSEQ multiplex PCR; in TCRdb, only in-frame clones are kept and a portion is missing. V and J calls and clone size are copied from that table; D and trimming were computed from the DNA. The data show approximately 200,000 clones, with about 91% seen just once and 1.5% held by the top ten. This receptor was identified in a man between 18 and 35 years old with active or convalescent COVID-19. The material sequenced was peripheral blood. This sequence joins TRBV27 and TRBJ1-6; D possibly corresponds to TRBD1 (5 bases). The CDR3 sequence is CASSTPGGDSPLHF. CDR3 nucleotide sequence: TGTGCCAGCAGTACACCCGGAGGGGATTCACCCCTCCACTTT.